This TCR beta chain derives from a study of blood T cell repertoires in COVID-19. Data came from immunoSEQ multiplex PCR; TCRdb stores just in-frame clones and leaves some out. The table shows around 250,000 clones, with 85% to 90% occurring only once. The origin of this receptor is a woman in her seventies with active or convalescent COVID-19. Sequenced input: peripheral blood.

The CDR3 reads CASSESTLRERNEQYF. The CDR3 DNA is TGCGCCAGCAGTGAGTCCACCCTCAGGGAAAGGAACGAGCAGTACTTC. The chain combines TRBV10-1 with TRBJ2-7; D may be TRBD1 (5 bases). The CDR3 is made up of 16 amino acids. The V gene's germline CDR1 is WNHNN and CDR2 SYGVQD (reference sequence). V lost 0 bases, J lost 5 bases, and 17 bases lay in between.